The T cell receptor beta chain under discussion was sequenced for a study of low-dose radiotherapy and immunotherapy resistance in tumors. Across the whole study: Both drugs were delivered intravenously to patients (nivolumab 240 mg every two weeks and ipilimumab 1 mg/kg every six weeks).

TRAV- and TRBV-specific primers, spanning alpha and beta chains, primed first-strand cDNA. TCR amplification ran 20 PCR cycles using constant-region and V-primer adapter primers. In vitro transcription was used to amplify the isolated mRNA. In TCRdb, the reads were re-called with MiXCR into one record per CDR3 protein. The sample has 75,000 to 95,000 distinct CDR3 sequences; 9.4% are singletons. CDR3 length: 13 residues. The V end was cut by 1 base, the J end by 6 bases, with 10 bases between. CDR1 and CDR2 (germline): SGHTA, FQGNSA. This sample's time point: before trial treatment. This clonotype was seen many times.

This TCR was sampled from a male donor with prostate cancer. J is TRBJ2-7 and V is TRBV7-2; D is perhaps TRBD1 or TRBD2 (5 bases each). Here the sequenced sample was PBMCs, taken before treatment. The CDR3: CASSLGVGGEQYF. The CDR3 region has the DNA TGTGCCAGCAGCTTAGGGGTTGGGGGCGAGCAGTACTTC.